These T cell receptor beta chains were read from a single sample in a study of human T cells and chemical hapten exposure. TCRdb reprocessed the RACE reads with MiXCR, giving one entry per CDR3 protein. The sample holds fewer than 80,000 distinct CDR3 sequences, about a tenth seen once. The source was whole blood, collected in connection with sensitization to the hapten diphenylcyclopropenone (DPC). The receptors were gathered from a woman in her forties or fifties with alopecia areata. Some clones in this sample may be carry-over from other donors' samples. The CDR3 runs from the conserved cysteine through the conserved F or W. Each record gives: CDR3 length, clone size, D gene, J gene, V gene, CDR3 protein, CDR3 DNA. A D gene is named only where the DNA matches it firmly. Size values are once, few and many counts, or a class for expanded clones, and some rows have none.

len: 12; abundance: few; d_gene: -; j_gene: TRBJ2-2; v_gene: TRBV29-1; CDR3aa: CSVAWTVGELFF; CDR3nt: TGCAGCGTTGCTTGGACAGTCGGGGAGCTGTTTTTT
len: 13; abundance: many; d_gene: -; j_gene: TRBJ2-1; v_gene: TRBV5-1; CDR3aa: CASSLWLYNEQFF; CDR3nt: TGCGCCAGCAGCTTGTGGCTTTACAATGAGCAGTTCTTC
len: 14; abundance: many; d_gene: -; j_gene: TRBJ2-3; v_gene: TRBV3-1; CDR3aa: CASSRKQHTDTQYF; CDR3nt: TGTGCCAGCAGCAGGAAGCAACACACAGATACGCAGTATTTT
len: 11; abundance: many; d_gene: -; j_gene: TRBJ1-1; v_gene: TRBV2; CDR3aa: CASGGAVEAFF; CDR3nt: TGTGCCAGCGGGGGGGCGGTTGAAGCTTTCTTT
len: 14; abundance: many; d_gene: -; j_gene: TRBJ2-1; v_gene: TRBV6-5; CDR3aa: CASSYVDRYNEQFF; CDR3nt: TGTGCCAGCAGTTACGTTGACCGCTACAATGAGCAGTTCTTC
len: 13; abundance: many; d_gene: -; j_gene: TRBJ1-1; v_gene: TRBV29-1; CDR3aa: CSVGQYLNTEAFF; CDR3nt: TGCAGCGTTGGACAGTACTTGAACACTGAAGCTTTCTTT
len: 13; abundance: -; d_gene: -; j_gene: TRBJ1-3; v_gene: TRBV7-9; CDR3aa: CASSLISGNTIYF; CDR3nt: TGTGCCAGCAGCTTGATCTCTGGAAACACCATATATTTT
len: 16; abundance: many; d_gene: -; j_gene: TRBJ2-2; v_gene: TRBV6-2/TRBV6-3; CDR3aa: CASSKITQPKTGELFF; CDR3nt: TGTGCCAGCAGTAAAATCACACAACCTAAGACCGGGGAGCTGTTTTTT
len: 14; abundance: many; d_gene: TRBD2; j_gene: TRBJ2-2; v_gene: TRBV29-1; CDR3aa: CSVGTSVNTGELFF; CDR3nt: TGCAGCGTCGGGACTAGCGTGAACACCGGGGAGCTGTTTTTT
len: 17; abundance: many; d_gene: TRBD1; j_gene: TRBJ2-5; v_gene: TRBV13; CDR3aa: CASSPDETQGARETQYF; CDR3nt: TGTGCCAGCAGCCCCGATGAGACGCAGGGGGCCCGGGAGACCCAGTACTTC
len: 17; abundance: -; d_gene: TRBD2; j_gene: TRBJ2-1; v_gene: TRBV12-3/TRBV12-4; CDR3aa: CASSPFTSGSSYNEQFF; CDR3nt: TGTGCCAGCAGTCCCTTCACTAGCGGGAGCTCCTACAATGAGCAGTTCTTC